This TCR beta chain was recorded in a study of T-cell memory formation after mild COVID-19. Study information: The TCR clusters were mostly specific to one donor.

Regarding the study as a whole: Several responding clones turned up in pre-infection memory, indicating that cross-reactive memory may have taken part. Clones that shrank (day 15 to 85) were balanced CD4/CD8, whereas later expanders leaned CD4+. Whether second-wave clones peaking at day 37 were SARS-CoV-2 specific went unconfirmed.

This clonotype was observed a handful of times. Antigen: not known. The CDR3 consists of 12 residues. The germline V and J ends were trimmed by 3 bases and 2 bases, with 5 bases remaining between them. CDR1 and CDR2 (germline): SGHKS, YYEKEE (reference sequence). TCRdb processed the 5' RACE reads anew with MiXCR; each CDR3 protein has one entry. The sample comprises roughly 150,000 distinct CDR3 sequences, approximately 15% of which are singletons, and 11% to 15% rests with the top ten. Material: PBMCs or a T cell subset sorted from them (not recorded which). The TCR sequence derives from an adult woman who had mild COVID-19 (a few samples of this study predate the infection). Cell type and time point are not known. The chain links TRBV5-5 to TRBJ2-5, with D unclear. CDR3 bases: TGTGCCAGCAGCTGGGAACAAGAGACCCAGTACTTC. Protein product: CASSWEQETQYF.